These T cell receptor beta chains were read from a single sample in a study of T cell repertoires in cytomegalovirus infection. TCRdb re-analysed the reads in MiXCR, keeping a single row per CDR3 protein. The repertoire holds roughly 180,000 distinct CDR3 sequences, with roughly 27% as singletons. Material for sequencing was PBMCs. The receptors here all came from a human donor in good health (CMV status not recorded). Some clones in this sample may be carry-over from other donors' samples. The CDR3 runs from the conserved cysteine through the conserved F or W. Each record gives: D gene, V gene, J gene, clone size, CDR3 protein, CDR3 DNA. A D gene is named only where the DNA matches it firmly. Clone size appears in some rows only: once, few, many, or a class for an expanded clone.

D gene: TRBD1
V gene: TRBV19
J gene: TRBJ1-5
clone size: few
CDR3 protein: CASSTRTGTPQHF
CDR3 DNA: TGTGCCAGTAGTACGCGGACAGGGACGCCCCAGCATTTT

D gene: TRBD1
V gene: TRBV12-3/TRBV12-4
J gene: TRBJ1-5
clone size: few
CDR3 protein: CASSRGQGQDQPQHF
CDR3 DNA: TGTGCCAGCAGCCGCGGACAGGGCCAAGATCAGCCCCAGCATTTT

D gene: TRBD1
V gene: TRBV20-1
J gene: TRBJ2-7
clone size: .
CDR3 protein: CSARADRNYEQYF
CDR3 DNA: TGCAGTGCTAGAGCGGACAGGAACTACGAGCAGTACTTC

D gene: TRBD1
V gene: TRBV12-3/TRBV12-4
J gene: TRBJ1-3
clone size: .
CDR3 protein: CAIGTAGNTIYF
CDR3 DNA: TGTGCCATTGGGACAGCCGGAAACACCATATATTTT

D gene: .
V gene: TRBV4-3
J gene: TRBJ1-5
clone size: .
CDR3 protein: CASSQGPGNQPQHF
CDR3 DNA: TGCGCCAGCAGCCAGGGACCCGGGAATCAGCCCCAGCATTTT

D gene: .
V gene: TRBV4-1
J gene: TRBJ1-2
clone size: .
CDR3 protein: CASSHDRKGYDYTF
CDR3 DNA: TGCGCCAGCAGCCATGATCGGAAGGGATATGACTACACCTTC

D gene: .
V gene: TRBV29-1
J gene: TRBJ1-2
clone size: .
CDR3 protein: CSVAGERGIYGYTF
CDR3 DNA: TGCAGCGTTGCCGGGGAGCGAGGGATCTATGGCTACACCTTC

D gene: .
V gene: TRBV6-2/TRBV6-3
J gene: TRBJ2-1
clone size: .
CDR3 protein: CASHYTAYNEQFF
CDR3 DNA: TGTGCCAGCCACTACACAGCTTACAATGAGCAGTTCTTC

D gene: .
V gene: TRBV7-2
J gene: TRBJ1-5
clone size: .
CDR3 protein: CASSPWTNQPQHF
CDR3 DNA: TGTGCCAGCAGCCCGTGGACCAATCAGCCCCAGCATTTT

D gene: .
V gene: TRBV7-6
J gene: TRBJ1-1
clone size: many
CDR3 protein: CASSSSTANTEAFF
CDR3 DNA: TGTGCCAGCAGCTCCTCGACAGCGAACACTGAAGCTTTCTTT

D gene: TRBD1
V gene: TRBV10-3
J gene: TRBJ1-5
clone size: few
CDR3 protein: CATNGQVNQPQHF
CDR3 DNA: TGTGCCACGAATGGACAGGTCAATCAGCCCCAGCATTTT

D gene: TRBD2
V gene: TRBV4-1
J gene: TRBJ2-1
clone size: few
CDR3 protein: CASSQDDLAGGYNEQFF
CDR3 DNA: TGCGCCAGCAGCCAAGATGACCTAGCGGGGGGGTACAATGAGCAGTTCTTC

D gene: TRBD2
V gene: TRBV29-1
J gene: TRBJ2-1
clone size: .
CDR3 protein: CSLVAGSYNEQFF
CDR3 DNA: TGCAGCCTAGTAGCGGGGTCCTACAATGAGCAGTTCTTC

D gene: .
V gene: TRBV23-1
J gene: TRBJ2-3
clone size: .
CDR3 protein: CASSQWGGGTDTQYF
CDR3 DNA: TGCGCCAGCAGTCAATGGGGTGGAGGCACAGATACGCAGTATTTT

D gene: .
V gene: TRBV19
J gene: TRBJ1-2
clone size: once
CDR3 protein: CASSILRGAYGYTF
CDR3 DNA: TGTGCCAGTAGTATCCTCAGGGGAGCGTATGGCTACACCTTC

D gene: .
V gene: TRBV2
J gene: TRBJ1-2
clone size: .
CDR3 protein: CASTLDRNELYGYTF
CDR3 DNA: TGTGCCAGCACTCTAGACAGGAACGAATTATATGGCTACACCTTC

D gene: TRBD1
V gene: TRBV27
J gene: TRBJ2-7
clone size: .
CDR3 protein: CASSPPWTGEQYF
CDR3 DNA: TGTGCCAGCAGTCCGCCCTGGACAGGCGAGCAGTACTTC